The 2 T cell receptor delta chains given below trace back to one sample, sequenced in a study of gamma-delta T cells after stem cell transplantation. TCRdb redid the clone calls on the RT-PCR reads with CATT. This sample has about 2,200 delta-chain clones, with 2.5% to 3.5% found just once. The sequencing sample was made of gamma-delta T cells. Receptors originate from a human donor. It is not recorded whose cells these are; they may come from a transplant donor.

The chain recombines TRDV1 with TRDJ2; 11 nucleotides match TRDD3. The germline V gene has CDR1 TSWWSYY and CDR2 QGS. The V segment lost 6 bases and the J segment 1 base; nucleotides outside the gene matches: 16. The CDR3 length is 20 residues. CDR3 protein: CALGIFYPHWGIVLTAQLFF. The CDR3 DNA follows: TGTGCTCTTGGAATTTTCTATCCTCACTGGGGGATAGTTTTGACAGCACAACTCTTCTTT.

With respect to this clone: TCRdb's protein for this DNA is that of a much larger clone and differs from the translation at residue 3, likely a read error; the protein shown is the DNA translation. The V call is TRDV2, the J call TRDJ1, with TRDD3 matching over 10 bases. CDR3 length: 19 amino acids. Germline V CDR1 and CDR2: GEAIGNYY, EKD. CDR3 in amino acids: CARDALEGTGGSYADKLIF. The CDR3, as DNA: TGTGCCCGTGACGCCTTAGAAGGTACTGGGGGATCTTACGCCGATAAACTCATCTTT.